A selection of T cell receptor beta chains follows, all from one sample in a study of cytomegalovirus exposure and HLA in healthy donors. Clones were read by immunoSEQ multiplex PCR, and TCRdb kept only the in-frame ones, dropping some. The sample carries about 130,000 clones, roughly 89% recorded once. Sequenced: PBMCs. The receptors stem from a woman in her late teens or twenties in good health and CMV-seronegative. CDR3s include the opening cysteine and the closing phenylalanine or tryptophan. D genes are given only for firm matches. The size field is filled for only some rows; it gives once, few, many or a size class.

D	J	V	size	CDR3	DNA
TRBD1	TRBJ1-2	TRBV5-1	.	CASSLGQAYYTF	TGCGCCAGCAGCCTTGGACAGGCGTACTACACCTTC
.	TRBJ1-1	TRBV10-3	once	CAISESGGTRTEAFF	TGTGCCATCAGTGAGTCTGGGGGGACCCGGACTGAAGCTTTCTTT
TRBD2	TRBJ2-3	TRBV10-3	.	CAIRDGTSQAGTQYF	TGTGCCATCAGGGACGGGACTAGCCAAGCAGGTACGCAGTATTTT
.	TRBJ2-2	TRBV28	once	CASSLTLANTGELFF	TGTGCCAGCAGTCTAACTCTCGCGAACACCGGGGAGCTGTTTTTT
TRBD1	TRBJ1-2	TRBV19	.	CASSMQGAYGYTF	TGTGCCAGTAGTATGCAGGGGGCTTATGGCTACACCTTC
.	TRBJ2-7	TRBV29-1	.	CSVVSAYEQYF	TGCAGCGTTGTCTCCGCCTACGAGCAGTACTTC
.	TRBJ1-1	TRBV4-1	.	CASSLTGSPGTEAFF	TGCGCCAGCAGCCTAACCGGGAGCCCGGGGACTGAAGCTTTCTTT
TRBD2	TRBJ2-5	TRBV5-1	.	CASSMRTSGAQETQYF	TGCGCCAGCAGCATGAGGACTAGCGGGGCCCAAGAGACCCAGTACTTC
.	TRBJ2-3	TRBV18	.	CASSPARGFTDTQYF	TGTGCCAGCTCCCCCGCACGGGGTTTCACAGATACGCAGTATTTT
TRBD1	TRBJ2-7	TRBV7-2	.	CASSPTGTVLSYEQYF	TGTGCCAGCAGCCCTACGGGGACAGTTCTTTCCTACGAGCAGTACTTC
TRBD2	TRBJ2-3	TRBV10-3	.	CAISELGKGGGATDTQYF	TGTGCCATCAGTGAATTGGGGAAGGGCGGGGGAGCCACAGATACGCAGTATTTT
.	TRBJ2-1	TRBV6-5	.	CASSYSSGHGKNEQFF	TGTGCCAGCAGTTACTCGTCGGGACATGGAAAGAATGAGCAGTTCTTC
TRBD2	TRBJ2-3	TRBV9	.	CASSVASDGLAGESTQYF	TGTGCCAGCAGCGTAGCCTCCGATGGACTAGCGGGGGAAAGCACGCAGTATTTT
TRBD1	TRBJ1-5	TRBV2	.	CASSEDRGYQPQHF	TGTGCCAGCAGTGAAGACAGGGGCTATCAGCCCCAGCATTTT
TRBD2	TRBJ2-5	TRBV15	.	CATRSGGVAETQYF	TGTGCCACTCGTAGCGGGGGGGTGGCAGAGACCCAGTACTTC
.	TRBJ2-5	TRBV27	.	CASSLYPPAYQETQYF	TGTGCCAGCAGTTTATACCCTCCAGCGTACCAAGAGACCCAGTACTTC
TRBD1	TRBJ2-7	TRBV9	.	CASSGGRTGIHEQYF	TGTGCCAGCAGCGGGGGGAGGACAGGGATCCACGAGCAGTACTTC
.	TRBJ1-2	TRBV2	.	CASSGSRIGWDGYTF	TGTGCCAGCAGTGGGTCTAGAATCGGGTGGGATGGCTACACCTTC
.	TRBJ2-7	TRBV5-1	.	CASSPLQGLSSYEQYF	TGCGCCAGCAGCCCGCTGCAGGGGCTAAGCTCCTACGAGCAGTACTTC
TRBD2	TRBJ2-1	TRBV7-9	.	CASSLARLAGHSYNEQFF	TGTGCCAGCAGCTTAGCCAGACTAGCGGGGCACTCCTACAATGAGCAGTTCTTC
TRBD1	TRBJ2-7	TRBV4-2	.	CASSQGTGGTYEQYF	TGTGCCAGCAGCCAGGGGACAGGGGGAACCTACGAGCAGTACTTC
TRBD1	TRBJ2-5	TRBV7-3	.	CASSLTGQGYETQYF	TGTGCCAGCAGCTTAACTGGACAGGGCTATGAGACCCAGTACTTC
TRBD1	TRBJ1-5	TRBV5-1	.	CASSPGTGQQPQHF	TGCGCCAGCAGCCCTGGGACAGGGCAGCAGCCCCAGCATTTT
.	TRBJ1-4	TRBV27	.	CASREAGTNEKLFF	TGTGCCAGCAGGGAGGCGGGGACTAATGAAAAACTGTTTTTT
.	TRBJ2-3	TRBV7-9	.	CASSLEPGDTQYF	TGTGCCAGCAGCTTAGAGCCCGGGGATACGCAGTATTTT
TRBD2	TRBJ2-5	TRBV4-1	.	CASSQDASGGQETQYF	TGCGCCAGCAGCCAAGACGCGAGCGGGGGGCAAGAGACCCAGTACTTC
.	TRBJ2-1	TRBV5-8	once	CASSLYNEQFF	TGTGCCAGCAGCCTGTACAATGAGCAGTTCTTC
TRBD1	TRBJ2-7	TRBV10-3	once	CAISDFRDRAYYEQYF	TGTGCCATCAGTGATTTTAGGGACAGGGCCTACTACGAGCAGTACTTC
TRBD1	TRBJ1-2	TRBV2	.	CASRRDRGGYTF	TGTGCCAGCAGGCGGGACAGGGGAGGCTACACCTTC
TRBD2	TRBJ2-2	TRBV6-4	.	CASSGEGGGTGELFF	TGTGCCAGCAGTGGTGAAGGCGGGGGCACCGGGGAGCTGTTTTTT
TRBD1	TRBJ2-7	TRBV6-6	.	CASSRDRVSPEQYF	TGTGCCAGCAGTAGGGACAGGGTGAGTCCCGAGCAGTACTTC
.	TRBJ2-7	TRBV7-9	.	CASSLTGGRSYEQYF	TGTGCCAGCAGCTTGACCGGGGGGCGTTCCTACGAGCAGTACTTC
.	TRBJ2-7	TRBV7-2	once	CASSDLNYSYVQYF	TGTGCCAGCAGCGATCTTAATTACAGCTACGTGCAGTACTTC
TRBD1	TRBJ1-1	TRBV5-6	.	CASSLWDRGEAFF	TGTGCCAGCAGCTTATGGGACAGGGGGGAAGCTTTCTTT
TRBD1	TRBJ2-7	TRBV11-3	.	CASSLGGGTGDYEQYF	TGTGCCAGCAGCTTAGGTGGCGGGACAGGGGACTACGAGCAGTACTTC
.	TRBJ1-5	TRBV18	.	CASSQNDRNQPQHF	TGTGCCAGCTCACAAAACGACAGAAATCAGCCCCAGCATTTT
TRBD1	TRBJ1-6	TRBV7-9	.	CASSLLSGQGGSPLHF	TGTGCCAGCAGCTTATTGTCGGGACAGGGTGGATCACCCCTCCACTTT
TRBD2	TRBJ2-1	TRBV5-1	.	CASSSGGYNEQFF	TGCGCCAGCTCGAGCGGGGGTTACAATGAGCAGTTCTTC
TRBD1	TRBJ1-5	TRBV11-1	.	CASSYGAQGSQHF	TGTGCCAGCAGCTATGGGGCACAGGGGTCCCAGCATTTT
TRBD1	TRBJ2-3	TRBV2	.	CACFRVTGGEGDTQYF	TGTGCCTGTTTCCGTGTCACAGGGGGCGAGGGAGATACGCAGTATTTT
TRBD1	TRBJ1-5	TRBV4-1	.	CASSQPPGTGGYGNQPQHF	TGCGCCAGCAGCCAACCTCCCGGGACAGGGGGCTACGGGAATCAGCCCCAGCATTTT
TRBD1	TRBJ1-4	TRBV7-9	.	CASSPGQGNEKLFF	TGTGCCAGCAGCCCGGGACAGGGAAATGAAAAACTGTTTTTT
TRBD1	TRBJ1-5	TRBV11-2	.	CASSLTGGFSQPQHF	TGTGCCAGCAGCTTGACAGGGGGCTTTAGTCAGCCCCAGCATTTT
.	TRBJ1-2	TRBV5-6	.	CASSYRTALYGYTF	TGTGCCAGCAGCTACCGGACAGCCTTATATGGCTACACCTTC
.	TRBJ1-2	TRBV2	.	CASSTGSMGYTF	TGTGCCAGCAGTACAGGTTCTATGGGCTACACCTTC
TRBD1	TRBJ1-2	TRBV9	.	CASSGTRGRSGYTF	TGTGCCAGCAGCGGGACCAGGGGGCGGTCGGGCTACACCTTC
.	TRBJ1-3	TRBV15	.	CATSVSFVGGSGNTIYF	TGTGCCACCAGCGTTTCCTTCGTCGGGGGCTCTGGAAACACCATATATTTT
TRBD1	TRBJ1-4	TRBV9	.	CASSETPGSGQGNEKLFF	TGTGCCAGCAGCGAAACCCCCGGTTCGGGACAGGGGAATGAAAAACTGTTTTTT
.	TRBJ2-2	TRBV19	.	CASSKPGQNTGELFF	TGTGCCAGTAGTAAACCGGGACAGAACACCGGGGAGCTGTTTTTT
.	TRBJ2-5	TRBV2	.	CASRTLGRGGAQYF	TGTGCCAGCAGGACCCTCGGGCGGGGAGGAGCCCAGTACTTC
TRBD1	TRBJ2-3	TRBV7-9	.	CASSSQGDTDTQYF	TGTGCCAGCAGCTCACAGGGGGACACAGATACGCAGTATTTT
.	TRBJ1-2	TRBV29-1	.	CSVFGGAYRVGGYTF	TGCAGCGTTTTCGGAGGGGCGTACCGGGTTGGCGGCTACACCTTC
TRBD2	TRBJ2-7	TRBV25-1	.	CASSGLAVTYEQYF	TGTGCCAGCAGTGGGCTAGCGGTAACCTACGAGCAGTACTTC
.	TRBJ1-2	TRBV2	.	CASSEGQFYGYTF	TGTGCCAGCAGTGAAGGGCAGTTCTATGGCTACACCTTC
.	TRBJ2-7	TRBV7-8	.	CASSFSDSLAEQYF	TGTGCCAGCAGCTTTTCTGATAGCTTGGCCGAGCAGTACTTC
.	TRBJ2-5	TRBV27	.	CASTEGTPASGTQYF	TGTGCCAGCACCGAAGGGACACCCGCTTCGGGGACCCAGTACTTC
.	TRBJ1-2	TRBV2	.	CASSLSFPNYGYTF	TGTGCCAGCAGCCTTTCGTTCCCTAACTATGGCTACACCTTC